Reported below is one T cell receptor beta chain. The same CDR3 can be traced to other DNA sequences in this sample. The sample is drawn from a study of blood T cell repertoires in COVID-19. Germline assignment: CDR1 SGHTA and CDR2 FQGNSA. Trimming stripped 2 bases from V and 0 bases from J, with 7 bases between. This CDR3 contains 14 residues. Sequencing used immunoSEQ multiplex PCR; TCRdb keeps in-frame clones, though not all of them. This table holds about 260,000 clones, about 80% found once. The rearrangement links TRBV7-2 to TRBJ1-1; no firm D call. This receptor was identified in a woman between 45 and 65 years old who had recovered from COVID-19. The material sequenced was peripheral blood. CDR3 DNA: TGTGCCAGCAGCTTACGAGGGCTGAACACTGAAGCTTTCTTT. Its protein is CASSLRGLNTEAFF.